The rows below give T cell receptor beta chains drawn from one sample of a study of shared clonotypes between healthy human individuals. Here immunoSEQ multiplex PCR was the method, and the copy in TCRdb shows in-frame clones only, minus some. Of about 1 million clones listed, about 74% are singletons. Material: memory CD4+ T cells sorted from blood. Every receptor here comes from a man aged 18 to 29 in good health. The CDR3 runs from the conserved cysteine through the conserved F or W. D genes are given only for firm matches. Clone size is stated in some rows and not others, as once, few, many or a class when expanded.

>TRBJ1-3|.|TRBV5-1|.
CASSLGFGDSGNTIYF
TGCGCCAGCAGCTTGGGGTTTGGGGACTCTGGAAACACCATATATTTT
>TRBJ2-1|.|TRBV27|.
CASSSPSRRRALYNEQFF
TGTGCCAGCAGTTCCCCATCCCGACGCAGGGCACTCTACAATGAGCAGTTCTTC
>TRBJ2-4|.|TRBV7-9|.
CASSLDGGPRLNIQYF
TGTGCCAGCAGCTTAGATGGGGGCCCCCGGTTGAATATTCAGTACTTC
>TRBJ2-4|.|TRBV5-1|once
CASSLGRGKNIQYF
TGCGCCAGCAGCCTGGGTCGGGGCAAAAACATTCAGTACTTC
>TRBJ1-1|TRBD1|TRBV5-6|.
CASSFIDREGTEAFF
TGTGCCAGCAGCTTCATCGACAGGGAAGGGACTGAAGCTTTCTTT
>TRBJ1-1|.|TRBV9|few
CASSVDPILNTEAFF
TGTGCCAGCAGCGTAGATCCCATCTTGAACACTGAAGCTTTCTTT
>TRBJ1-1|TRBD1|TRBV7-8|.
CASKHRGSELNTEAFF
TGTGCCAGCAAGCACAGGGGGAGTGAATTGAACACTGAAGCTTTCTTT
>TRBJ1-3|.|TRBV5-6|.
CASSSTTSGNTIYF
TGTGCCAGCAGCTCAACAACTTCTGGAAACACCATATATTTT
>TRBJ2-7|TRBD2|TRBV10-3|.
CAISGLAYEQYF
TGTGCCATCAGCGGACTAGCTTACGAGCAGTACTTC
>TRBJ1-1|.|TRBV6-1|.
CASTQGTEAFF
TGTGCCAGCACCCAGGGGACTGAAGCTTTCTTT
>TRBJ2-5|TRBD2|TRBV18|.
CASSPPRLAGEETQYF
TGTGCCAGCTCACCACCCCGGCTAGCGGGAGAAGAGACCCAGTACTTC
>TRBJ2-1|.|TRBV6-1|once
CASSPGGAVRNEQFF
TGTGCCAGCAGTCCCGGAGGGGCGGTCCGCAATGAGCAGTTCTTC
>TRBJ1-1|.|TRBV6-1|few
CASRRAYTEAFF
TGTGCCAGCAGGCGGGCCTACACTGAAGCTTTCTTT
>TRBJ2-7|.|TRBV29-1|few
CSASPAEIREQYF
TGCAGCGCCTCCCCAGCGGAGATACGAGAGCAGTACTTC
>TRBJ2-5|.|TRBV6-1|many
CASRGVQLETQYF
TGTGCCAGCAGGGGGGTACAGCTGGAGACCCAGTACTTC
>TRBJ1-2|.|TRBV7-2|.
CASTPAQGLGYGYTF
TGTGCCAGCACCCCCGCCCAGGGGTTGGGCTATGGCTACACCTTC
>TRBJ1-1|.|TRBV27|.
CASKQLPGMAFF
TGTGCCAGCAAACAATTACCGGGGATGGCTTTCTTT
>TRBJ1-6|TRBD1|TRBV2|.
CATRGTVYNSPLHF
TGTGCCACCAGGGGGACGGTCTATAATTCACCCCTCCACTTT
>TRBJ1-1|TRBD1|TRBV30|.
CAWSVKGAGGNTEAFF
TGTGCCTGGAGTGTAAAGGGGGCAGGGGGGAACACTGAAGCTTTCTTT
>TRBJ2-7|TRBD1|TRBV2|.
CASSVGGQGWYEQYF
TGTGCCAGCAGTGTCGGGGGACAGGGTTGGTACGAGCAGTACTTC
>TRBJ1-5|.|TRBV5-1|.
CASSLTGPPGNQPQHF
TGCGCCAGCAGCTTGACAGGGCCCCCGGGCAATCAGCCCCAGCATTTT
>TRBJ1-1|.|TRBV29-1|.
CSVRPVMNAEAFF
TGCAGCGTTCGCCCCGTGATGAACGCTGAAGCTTTCTTT
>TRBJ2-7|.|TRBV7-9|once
CASNLKFTSWAREQYF
TGTGCCAGCAACCTTAAATTCACTAGCTGGGCTCGCGAGCAGTACTTC
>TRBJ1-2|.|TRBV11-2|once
CASSRPGVLLDYGYTF
TGTGCCAGCAGCCGTCCCGGGGTCTTGCTGGACTATGGCTACACCTTC
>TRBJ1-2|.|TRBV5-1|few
CASRSTGTGLDYGYTF
TGCGCCAGCAGATCCACCGGGACGGGGCTTGACTATGGCTACACCTTC
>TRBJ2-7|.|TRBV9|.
CASSVDASGAYEQYF
TGTGCCAGCAGCGTTGATGCCTCGGGGGCCTACGAGCAGTACTTC
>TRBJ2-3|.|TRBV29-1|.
CSVASKDTQYF
TGCAGCGTTGCATCGAAAGATACGCAGTATTTT
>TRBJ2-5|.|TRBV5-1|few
CASTRSLLASQETQYF
TGCGCCAGCACCAGGTCCCTACTAGCTAGCCAAGAGACCCAGTACTTC
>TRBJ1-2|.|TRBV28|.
CVSGWLNYGYTF
TGTGTCTCGGGGTGGTTAAACTATGGCTACACCTTC
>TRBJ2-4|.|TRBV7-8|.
CASSPVGGNIQYF
TGTGCCAGCAGCCCCGTAGGGGGAAACATTCAGTACTTC
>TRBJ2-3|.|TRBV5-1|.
CASFSGTQGGTQYF
TGCGCCAGCTTCTCCGGGACTCAAGGGGGGACGCAGTATTTT
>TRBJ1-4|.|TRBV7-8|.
CASFSPRRGEGPNEKLFF
TGTGCCAGCTTCTCCCCTCGACGGGGCGAGGGTCCAAATGAAAAACTGTTTTTT